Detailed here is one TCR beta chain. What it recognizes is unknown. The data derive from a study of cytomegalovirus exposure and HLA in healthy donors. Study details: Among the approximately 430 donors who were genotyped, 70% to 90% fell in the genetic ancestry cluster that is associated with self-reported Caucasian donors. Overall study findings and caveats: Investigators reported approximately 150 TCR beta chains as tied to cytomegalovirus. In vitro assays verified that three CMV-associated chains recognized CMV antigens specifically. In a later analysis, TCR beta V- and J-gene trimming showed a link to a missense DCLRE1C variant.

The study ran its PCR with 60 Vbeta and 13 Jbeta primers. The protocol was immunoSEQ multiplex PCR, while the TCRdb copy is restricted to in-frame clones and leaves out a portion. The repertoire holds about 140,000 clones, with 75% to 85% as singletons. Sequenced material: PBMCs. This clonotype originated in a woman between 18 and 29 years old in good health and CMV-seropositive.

CDR3 DNA sequence: TGTGCCAGCAGCTCGGTCAGCGGGGATGGTCAGCCCCAGCATTTT. As protein: CASSSVSGDGQPQHF. This chain uses TRBV7-2 with TRBJ1-5, with D unclear. The germline V and J ends were trimmed by 4 bases and 6 bases, with 16 bases remaining between them. Per germline, CDR1 SGHTA and CDR2 FQGNSA. This CDR3 comprises 15 residues. Using reference TRBV7-2 and TRBJ1-5 for the parts outside the CDR3, the full variable domain is GAGVSQSPSNKVTEKGKDVELRCDPISGHTALYWYRQSLGQGLEFLIYFQGNSAPDKSGLPSDRFSAERTGGSVSTLTIQRTQQEDSAVYLCASSSVSGDGQPQHFGDGTRLSIL.